This T cell receptor beta chain was profiled in a study of CXCR3-negative and CXCR3-positive naive CD8 T cells. Concerning this clonotype itself: What it binds is unknown.

This CDR3 comprises 12 residues. CDR1 is MNHEY and CDR2 is SVGAGI in the germline V gene. Notes on the study in general: Partly lower CXCR3 expression followed cryopreservation, and most assays relied on fresh PBMCs.

The TRB libraries of cDNA were built by UMI-labeled 5' RACE. No DNA is given; TCRdb re-called the 5' RACE reads and lists each CDR3 protein once. This sample's table reports roughly 48,000 distinct CDR3 sequences. The sequence came from a human donor in good health. Some clones in this sample may be carry-over from other donors' samples. Sequencing input: memory CD8+ T cells from blood. This rearrangement joins TRBV6-5 to TRBJ1-1; the TCRdb D gene call, TRBD1, has no DNA to confirm it. This chain's CDR3 is CASSQGHTEAFF.